These 23 T cell receptor beta chains were all obtained from the same sample, sequenced in a study of blood T cells in healthy people across ages (dated by TCRdb to 2014 to 2015). Library prep was done by 5' RACE. Data came from an Illumina HiSeq 2500. A second PCR of about 6 to 12 cycles was run with a J-beta primer mix and a sample-barcoded 5' primer. TCRdb ran its own pipeline on the public reads, namely fastp trimming at Q25 and MiXCR clone calling, and kept in-frame beta chains. Entries that share a CDR3 protein sequence are merged under the most common genes and DNA. The sample table lists 850,000 to 1,100,000 distinct CDR3 sequences, under 40% of them with a count of one. The ten largest clones add up to around 13% of the sample. Sequenced material: blood. The receptors originated from a young man in good health.

The table lists this clonotype with a count of one. This sequence joins TRBV6-1 and TRBJ2-3, with a weak D call TRBD2 (6 bases). This CDR3 is built from 13 residues. The germline V gene encodes CDR1 MNHNS and CDR2 SASEGT. V was cut by 4 bases and J by 11 bases, with 16 bases left in between. Here the CDR3 reads CASSAAGAGEQYF. The CDR3 region has the DNA TGTGCCAGCAGTGCAGCGGGCGCTGGGGAGCAGTATTTT.

Of note for this clonotype: A single base separates this from a much larger clone, so it may be a read error. V usage is TRBV20-1 and J usage is TRBJ2-1; no definite D call. V lost 1 base and J 10 bases, leaving 14 bases between the germline ends. The CDR3 contains 13 residues. The germline V gene has CDR1 DFQATT and CDR2 SNEGSKA (reference sequence). CDR3 coding DNA: TGCAGTGCTAGAGGTCGGAACTCCTACGAGCAGTTCTTC. Protein product: CSARGRNSYEQFF.

This clonotype was seen more than once but under ten times. The chain has TRBV2 and TRBJ1-2; D uncertain. The CDR3 has 14 amino acids. The V end lost 8 bases, the J end lost 1 base, and 14 bases lay between the germline ends. Germline V gene sequence: CDR1 SNHLY, CDR2 FYNNEI. CDR3 nucleotides: TGTGCCAGCCGAATTACCGTGATTAACTATGGCTACACCTTC. Encoded protein: CASRITVINYGYTF.

This clonotype was counted only a few times. This chain connects TRBV9 to TRBJ1-2; D gene uncertain. Germline V gives CDR1 SGDLS, CDR2 YYNGEE. This CDR3 contains 13 residues. V was shortened by 3 bases and J by 8 bases, with 14 bases between the two germline ends. The CDR3 spells CASSAFLFRGYTF. CDR3 DNA: TGTGCCAGCAGCGCCTTTTTATTTCGGGGCTACACCTTC.

Of note for this clonotype: The germline gene is not matched at one end of the junction; a read error may be the cause. This chain uses TRBV5-1 with TRBJ2-2, with no clear D. The germline V gene has CDR1 SGHRS and CDR2 YFSETQ. This CDR3 has 15 amino acids. The CDR3 coding sequence is TGCGCCAGCAGCTTAGAGCAAACCAACACCAGGGAGCTGTTTTTT. This gives the protein CASSLEQTNTRELFF.

The V and J genes are TRBV4-2 and TRBJ1-6, with 8 bases matching TRBD1. Germline V gives CDR1 LGHNA, CDR2 YNFKEQ. The trim removed 5 bases at V and 2 bases at J, leaving 11 bases unmatched. The CDR3 spans 18 residues. The CDR3 DNA sequence: TGTGCCAGCAGCTTTACGCTTACAGGGGGACCCTATAATTCACCCCTCCACTTT. This encodes CASSFTLTGGPYNSPLHF.

V gene TRBV20-1 combines with J gene TRBJ1-1; no clear D gene. V gave up 5 bases and J gave up 2 bases, with 12 bases separating them. The length of the CDR3 is 13 residues. Germline V CDR1 and CDR2: DFQATT, SNEGSKA (reference sequence). CDR3 region: CSASLPSNTEAFF. The CDR3 bases are TGCAGTGCTTCCCTGCCATCTAACACTGAAGCTTTCTTT.

In this sample, this clonotype turned up a few times. The genes are TRBV12-3 or TRBV12-4 and TRBJ1-1; maybe TRBD1 (6 bases). CDR3 size: 15 residues. Between the trimmed V and J ends, which lost 7 bases and 0 bases, there was a span of 15 bases. CDR3 coding DNA: TGTGCCAGCACCTTAGGGGGGGTAATGAACACTGAAGCTTTCTTT. Protein product: CASTLGGVMNTEAFF.

The chain employs TRBV2 and TRBJ2-3; D is undetermined. V was trimmed by 4 bases and J by 4 bases, leaving 12 bases between them. The CDR3 is 14 amino acids. Per germline, CDR1 SNHLY and CDR2 FYNNEI. The CDR3 loop is CASSANRGADTQYF. The CDR3 DNA reads as TGTGCCAGCAGTGCGAACCGTGGCGCAGATACGCAGTATTTT.

J is TRBJ1-5 and V is TRBV6-6; D is possibly TRBD1 (6 bases). Trimming cost V 5 bases and J 0 bases, with 14 bases left between them. Germline assignment: CDR1 MNHNY and CDR2 SVGAGI (reference sequence). The CDR3 is 16 residues long. The CDR3 DNA reads as TGTGCCAGCAGTCCTACAGCAGGGGTTAGCAATCAGCCCCAGCATTTT. It is translated as CASSPTAGVSNQPQHF.

The CDR3 DNA is TGTGCCAGCAGCTCCCGGGTCGGTGACTTACCTCAGTACTTC. Amino acids: CASSSRVGDLPQYF. The chain uses TRBV6-5 and TRBJ2-7; D call uncertain. This CDR3 comprises 14 residues. Between the trimmed V and J ends, which lost 6 bases and 10 bases, there was a span of 22 bases. Per germline, CDR1 MNHEY and CDR2 SVGAGI.

The rearrangement links TRBV27 to TRBJ2-6; the D is unclear. This CDR3 is 14 amino acids long. The V end lost 2 bases, the J end lost 4 bases, and 6 bases lay between the germline ends. CDR1 is MNHEY and CDR2 is SMNVEV in the germline V gene (reference sequence). CDR3 coding DNA: TGTGCCAGCAGTTTACTCGAGGGGGCCAACGTCCTGACTTTC. Its translation is CASSLLEGANVLTF.

This chain connects TRBV6-2 or TRBV6-3 to TRBJ1-4; 7 positions match TRBD1. Losses at the gene ends were 6 bases for V and 7 bases for J; bases not matched to a gene: 8. The length of the CDR3 is 14 residues. Germline V gives CDR1 MNHEY, CDR2 SVGEGT. The CDR3 here is CASRVTGDGEKLFF. CDR3 nucleotides: TGTGCCAGCAGAGTTACAGGGGACGGTGAAAAACTGTTTTTT.

The V and J genes are TRBV29-1 and TRBJ1-1; TRBD1 agrees at 11 bases. Germline trimming cut 6 bases from V and 7 bases from J; bases unmatched to any gene: 10. Germline V gene lookup returns CDR1 SQVTM and CDR2 ANQGSEA. CDR3 length: 14 amino acids. The CDR3: CSVRDRGNRGEAFF. The CDR3 DNA reads as TGCAGCGTCCGGGACAGGGGGAATCGGGGTGAAGCTTTCTTT.

The V call is TRBV20-1, the J call TRBJ2-3; D gene unclear. CDR1 DFQATT and CDR2 SNEGSKA come from the germline V gene (reference sequence). This CDR3 is built from 11 residues. V was pared by 0 bases and J by 6 bases, with 4 bases between. CDR3 sequence (DNA): TGCAGTGCTAGAGACGAGGATACGCAGTATTTT. This codes for CSARDEDTQYF.

Worth noting for this clonotype: Compared with germline, one end of the junction differs, possibly owing to a read error. The chain links TRBV27 to TRBJ2-4; perhaps D is TRBD1 or TRBD2 (5 bases each). The length of the CDR3 is 14 residues. Looked up from germline, CDR1 is MNHEY and CDR2 is SMNVEV (reference sequence). The CDR3 coding sequence is TGTGCCAGCAGGTTATCGAGGGGTAGAGACATTCAGTACTTC. Its protein product is CASRLSRGRDIQYF.

The V call is TRBV20-1, the J call TRBJ2-3; D may correspond to TRBD1 or TRBD2 (6 bases each). Per the germline V gene, CDR1 is DFQATT and CDR2 is SNEGSKA (reference sequence). The CDR3 has 13 residues. V lost 1 base and J lost 6, with 11 bases in between. The CDR3: CSARVGGVDTQYF. CDR3 nucleotides: TGCAGTGCTAGAGTGGGGGGCGTTGATACGCAGTATTTT.

This clonotype was observed at least ten times. This sequence joins TRBV10-3 and TRBJ2-1, with a weak D call TRBD2 (5 bases). V gave up 0 bases and J gave up 3 bases, with 12 bases separating them. This CDR3 spans 16 amino acids. Germline-derived CDR1 and CDR2 are ENHRY and SYGVKD. The CDR3 DNA sequence: TGTGCCATCAGTGAGTCCCCGGGGTCCCACTACAATGAGCAGTTCTTC. It specifies CAISESPGSHYNEQFF.

The CDR3 is CASSYSKGQGKRESNQPQHF. The CDR3 DNA reads TGTGCCAGCAGTTACTCGAAGGGACAGGGTAAACGGGAAAGCAATCAGCCCCAGCATTTT. The chain links TRBV6-5 to TRBJ1-5; 9 bases agree with TRBD1. V lost 0 bases to trimming and J lost 1 base; unmatched junction nucleotides: 13. Germline V gene data show CDR1 as MNHEY and CDR2 as SVGAGI. This CDR3 region has 20 residues.

The chain's CDR3 is CASSPTGVDTEAFF. CDR3 in DNA: TGTGCCAGTAGTCCCACAGGGGTCGACACTGAAGCTTTCTTT. The chain uses TRBV19 and TRBJ1-1; the match to TRBD1 covers 7 bases. This CDR3 contains 14 residues. V dropped 5 bases and J dropped 3; count of bases not matched to a gene: 6. CDR1 and CDR2 from the germline V gene are LNHDA and SQIVND (reference sequence).

The DNA for the CDR3 is TGTGCCAGTAGTTTAACCCAGGGGGATCAAGAGACCCAGTACTTC. Encoded protein: CASSLTQGDQETQYF. The genes are TRBV19 and TRBJ2-5; 7 nucleotides agree with TRBD1. Germline lookup yields CDR1 LNHDA and CDR2 SQIVND (reference sequence). J was trimmed by 2 bases and V by 5 bases; bases with no gene match: 8. The CDR3 runs 15 residues.

The rearrangement joins TRBV6-2 or TRBV6-3 to TRBJ2-7, with D hard to call. The CDR3 is 13 amino acids. Trimming took off 7 bases at V and 3 bases at J, with 13 bases between the two ends. Germline V gene lookup returns CDR1 MNHEY and CDR2 SVGEGT. The CDR3 loop is CASTRTTDYEQYF. CDR3 nucleotide sequence: TGTGCCAGCACCCGAACTACGGACTACGAGCAGTACTTC.

The CDR3: CATSDVGRGYGYTF. CDR3 coding DNA: TGTGCCACCAGTGATGTGGGCAGGGGCTATGGCTACACCTTC. This chain uses TRBV24-1 with TRBJ1-2; weak D call: TRBD1 (6 bases). This CDR3 region has 14 residues. Germline V gives CDR1 KGHDR, CDR2 SFDVKD. Trimming took off 3 bases at V and 4 bases at J, with 11 bases between the two ends.